A single sample gave rise to the 14 T cell receptor beta chains below, sequenced in a study of blood T cell repertoires in COVID-19. Here immunoSEQ multiplex PCR was the method, and the copy in TCRdb shows in-frame clones only, minus some. The data hold about 160,000 clones, with 80% observed a single time. Sequenced sample: PBMCs or T cells enriched from blood (not recorded which). These receptors were collected from a woman aged 60-75 years who had recovered from COVID-19.

Comment on this clone: Other DNA sequences in this sample translate to the same CDR3. For the CDR3, the DNA is TGTGCCTGGAGAGACAGAACTAACTATGGCTACACCTTC. Translation: CAWRDRTNYGYTF. The V call is TRBV30, the J call TRBJ1-2; possibly TRBD1 for D (5 bases). Germline assignment: CDR1 GTSNPN and CDR2 SVGIG (reference sequence). This CDR3 comprises 13 residues. V was clipped by 3 bases and J by 0 bases, with 8 bases between them.

This clone was detected only a few times. The chain couples TRBV7-2 to TRBJ2-3; 14 bases align to TRBD2. The CDR3 covers 15 residues. From germline, CDR1 is SGHTA and CDR2 FQGNSA. The ends lost 5 bases at V and 10 bases at J; junction bases unmatched: 8. Written as DNA, the CDR3 is TGTGCCAGCAGCCTGACGACTAGCGGGGGGGCCGCGCAGTATTTT. It yields the protein CASSLTTSGGAAQYF.

The chain is built from TRBV6-4 and TRBJ2-3; 10 bases align to TRBD2. CDR3 size: 15 residues. After removal of 2 bases from V and 3 bases from J, the junction contained 2 bases not matched to a gene. Germline V gene sequence: CDR1 MRHNA, CDR2 SNTAGT. The CDR3 reads CASSDPAGGTDTQYF. The CDR3 DNA sequence: TGTGCCAGCAGTGACCCAGCGGGGGGGACAGATACGCAGTATTTT.

V gene TRBV11-2 combines with J gene TRBJ2-3; D is possibly TRBD2 (6 bases). Germline CDR1 and CDR2: SGHAT and FQNNGV. CDR3 length: 15 amino acids. The V end lost 10 bases, the J end lost 0 bases, and 17 bases lay between the germline ends. CDR3 in amino acids: CATNRGGTSTDTQYF. CDR3 sequence (DNA): TGTGCCACCAATAGAGGCGGGACTAGCACAGATACGCAGTATTTT.

The V gene is TRBV6-5, the J gene TRBJ1-5; TRBD1 is a possible D gene (6 bases). Germline V gene sequence: CDR1 MNHEY, CDR2 SVGAGI. V lost 0 bases and J 3 bases, leaving 9 bases between the germline ends. CDR3 length: 15 residues. As DNA, the CDR3 is TGTGCCAGCAGTTACTCACAGGGAGACAATCAGCCCCAGCATTTT. Protein: CASSYSQGDNQPQHF.

The rearrangement joins TRBV7-9 to TRBJ2-7, with D unclear. The CDR3 spans 13 residues. CDR1 is SEHNR and CDR2 is FQNEAQ in the germline V gene (reference sequence). Trimming cost V 5 bases and J 5 bases, with 13 bases left between them. CDR3 sequence: CASSLLGIHEQYF. The DNA of the CDR3 is TGTGCCAGCAGCCTGCTCGGTATCCACGAGCAGTACTTC.

This chain connects TRBV5-1 to TRBJ2-7, with D perhaps matching TRBD1 (6 bases). The CDR3 is 15 residues long. The germline V gene has CDR1 SGHRS and CDR2 YFSETQ. With 0 bases removed from V and 2 bases from J, the gap between germline ends came to 12 bases. The CDR3 loop reads CASSLAPQGTYEQYF. The CDR3 region has the DNA TGCGCCAGCAGCTTGGCGCCACAGGGAACCTACGAGCAGTACTTC.

The V call is TRBV4-2, the J call TRBJ2-7; D may be TRBD1 (6 bases). V lost 0 bases and J lost 2, with 11 bases in between. The CDR3 totals 15 residues. Germline CDR1 is LGHNA and CDR2 is YNFKEQ. The CDR3 DNA reads as TGTGCCAGCAGCCAAGATAGCCCAGGGGCCTACGAGCAGTACTTC. Translating gives CASSQDSPGAYEQYF.

This chain joins TRBV29-1 and TRBJ1-2, with D uncertain. Germline CDR1 SQVTM, CDR2 ANQGSEA. The CDR3 has 13 residues. Trimming cost V 2 bases and J 2 bases, with 9 bases left between them. The CDR3 DNA reads as TGCAGCGTTGAACATTCGGGAAACTATGGCTACACCTTC. Translating gives CSVEHSGNYGYTF.

The chain employs TRBV12-3 or TRBV12-4 and TRBJ2-3; D unresolved. Trimming shortened V by 3 bases and J by 6 bases, and 4 bases separated the two germline ends. CDR3 length: 11 amino acids. This chain's CDR3 is CASSFSDTQYF. The CDR3 region has the DNA TGTGCCAGCAGTTTCTCGGATACGCAGTATTTT.

V and J are TRBV19 and TRBJ1-2, with a tentative D call TRBD1 (5 bases). Germline-derived CDR1 and CDR2 are LNHDA and SQIVND (reference sequence). Trimming pared 1 base from V and 2 bases from J, leaving 11 bases between. This CDR3 is built from 15 residues. In nucleotides, the CDR3 is TGTGCCAGTAGTATAGGCCTTCCAGGGAACTATGGCTACACCTTC. This encodes CASSIGLPGNYGYTF.

This chain uses TRBV5-1 with TRBJ1-2, with 8 nucleotides matching TRBD1. J lost 5 bases, V lost 3 bases, and 9 bases had no gene match. The CDR3 extends over 15 amino acids. CDR1 is SGHRS, CDR2 YFSETQ, per germline. The CDR3 nucleotides are TGCGCCAGCAGCTCCAATCCAGACAGGGGTTATGGCTACACCTTC. This sequence encodes CASSSNPDRGYGYTF.

The genes are TRBV6-1 and TRBJ1-6; D ambiguous. V was pared by 2 bases and J by 5 bases, with 4 bases between. The CDR3 runs 13 residues. CDR1 is MNHNS and CDR2 is SASEGT in the germline V gene. CDR3 sequence: CASSEYHNSPLHF. The CDR3 bases are TGTGCCAGCAGTGAATATCATAATTCACCCCTCCACTTT.

V usage is TRBV2 and J usage is TRBJ1-4; 9 bases align to TRBD1. The CDR3 has 16 residues. The V gene end was trimmed by 0 bases and the J gene end by 8 bases; junction bases not matched to a gene: 7. CDR1 and CDR2 from the germline V gene are SNHLY and FYNNEI. The CDR3 DNA follows: TGTGCCAGCAGTGAAGCTACCGGGACAGGGCGGGAAAAACTGTTTTTT. Amino acid sequence: CASSEATGTGREKLFF.